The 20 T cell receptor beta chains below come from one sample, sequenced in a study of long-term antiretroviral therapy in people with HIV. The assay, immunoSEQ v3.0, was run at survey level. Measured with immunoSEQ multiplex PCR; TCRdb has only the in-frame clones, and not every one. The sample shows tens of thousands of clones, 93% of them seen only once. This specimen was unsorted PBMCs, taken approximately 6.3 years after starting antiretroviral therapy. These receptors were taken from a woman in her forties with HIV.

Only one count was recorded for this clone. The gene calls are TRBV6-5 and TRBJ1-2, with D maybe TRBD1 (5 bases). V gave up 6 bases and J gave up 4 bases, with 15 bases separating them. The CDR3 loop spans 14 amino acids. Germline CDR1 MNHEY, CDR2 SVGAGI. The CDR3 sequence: CASRVTGQTYGYTF. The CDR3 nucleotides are TGTGCCAGCAGAGTAACGGGGCAGACCTATGGCTACACCTTC.

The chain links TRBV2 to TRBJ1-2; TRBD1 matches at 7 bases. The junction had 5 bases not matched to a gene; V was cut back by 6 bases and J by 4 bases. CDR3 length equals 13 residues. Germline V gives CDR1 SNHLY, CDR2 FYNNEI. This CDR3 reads CASSDRVGYGYTF. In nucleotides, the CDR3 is TGTGCCAGCAGCGACAGGGTAGGCTATGGCTACACCTTC.

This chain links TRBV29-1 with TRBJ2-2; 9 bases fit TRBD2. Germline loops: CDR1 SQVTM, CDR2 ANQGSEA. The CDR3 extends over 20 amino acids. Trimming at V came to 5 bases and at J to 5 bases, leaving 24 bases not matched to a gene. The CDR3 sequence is CSVHVLTGRRGGPGTGELFF. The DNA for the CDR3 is TGCAGCGTTCACGTACTCACGGGGAGGCGGGGGGGCCCGGGGACCGGGGAGCTGTTTTTT.

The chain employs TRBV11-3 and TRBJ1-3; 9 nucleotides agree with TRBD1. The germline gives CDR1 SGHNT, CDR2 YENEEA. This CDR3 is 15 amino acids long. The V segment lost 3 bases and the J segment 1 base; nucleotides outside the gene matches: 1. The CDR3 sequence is CASSLGTGSGNTIYF. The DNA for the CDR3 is TGTGCCAGCAGCTTGGGGACAGGGTCTGGAAACACCATATATTTT.

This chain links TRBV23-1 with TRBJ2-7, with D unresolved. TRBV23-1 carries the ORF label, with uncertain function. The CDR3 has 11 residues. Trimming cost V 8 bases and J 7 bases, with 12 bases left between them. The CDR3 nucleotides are TGCGCCAGCGACCGCCCCTGGGAGCAGTACTTC. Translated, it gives CASDRPWEQYF.

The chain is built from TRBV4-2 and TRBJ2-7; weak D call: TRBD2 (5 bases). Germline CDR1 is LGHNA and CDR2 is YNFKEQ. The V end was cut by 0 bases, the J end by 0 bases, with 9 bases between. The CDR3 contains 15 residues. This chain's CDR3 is CASSQDRGDSYEQYF. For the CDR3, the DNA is TGTGCCAGCAGCCAAGATCGGGGAGACTCCTACGAGCAGTACTTC.

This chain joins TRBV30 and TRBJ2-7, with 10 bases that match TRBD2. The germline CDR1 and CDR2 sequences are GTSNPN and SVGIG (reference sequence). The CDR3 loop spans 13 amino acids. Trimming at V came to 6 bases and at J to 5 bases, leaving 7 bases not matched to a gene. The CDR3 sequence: CACERGGTNEQYF. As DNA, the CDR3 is TGTGCCTGTGAGCGGGGGGGGACCAACGAGCAGTACTTC.

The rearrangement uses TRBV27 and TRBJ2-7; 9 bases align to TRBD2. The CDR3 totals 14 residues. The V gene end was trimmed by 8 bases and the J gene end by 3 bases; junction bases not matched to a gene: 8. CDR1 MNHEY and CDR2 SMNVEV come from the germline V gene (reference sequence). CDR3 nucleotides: TGTGCCAGCGCCCTAGCGGGGAGAAGCTACGAGCAGTACTTC. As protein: CASALAGRSYEQYF.

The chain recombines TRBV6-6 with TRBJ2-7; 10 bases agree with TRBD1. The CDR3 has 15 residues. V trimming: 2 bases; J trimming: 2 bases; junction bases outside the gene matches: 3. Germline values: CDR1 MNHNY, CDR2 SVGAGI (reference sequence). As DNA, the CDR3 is TGTGCCAGCAGTTACGGGACAGGGGTTGCCTACGAGCAGTACTTC. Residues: CASSYGTGVAYEQYF.

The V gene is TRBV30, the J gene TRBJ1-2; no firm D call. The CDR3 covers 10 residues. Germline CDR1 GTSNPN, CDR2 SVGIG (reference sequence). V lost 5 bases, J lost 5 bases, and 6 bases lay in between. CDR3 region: CAWGNYGYTF. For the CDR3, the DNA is TGTGCCTGGGGCAATTATGGCTACACCTTC.

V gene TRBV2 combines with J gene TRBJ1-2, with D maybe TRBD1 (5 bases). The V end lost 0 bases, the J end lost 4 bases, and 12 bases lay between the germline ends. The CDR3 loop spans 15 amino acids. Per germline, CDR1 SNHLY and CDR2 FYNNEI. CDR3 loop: CASSEASGTLYGYTF. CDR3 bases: TGTGCCAGCAGTGAAGCGTCAGGGACCCTCTATGGCTACACCTTC.

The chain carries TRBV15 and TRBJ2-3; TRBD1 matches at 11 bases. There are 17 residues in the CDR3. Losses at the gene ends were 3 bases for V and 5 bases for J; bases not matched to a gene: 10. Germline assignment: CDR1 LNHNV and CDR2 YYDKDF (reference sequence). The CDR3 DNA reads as TGTGCCACCAGCAGCGGATTCGGACAGGGGGCTAGAGATACGCAGTATTTT. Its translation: CATSSGFGQGARDTQYF. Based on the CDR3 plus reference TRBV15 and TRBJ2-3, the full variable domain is DAMVIQNPRYQVTQFGKPVTLSCSQTLNHNVMYWYQQKSSQAPKLLFHYYDKDFNNEADTPDNFQSRRPNTSFCFLDIRSPGLGDTAMYLCATSSGFGQGARDTQYFGPGTRLTVL.

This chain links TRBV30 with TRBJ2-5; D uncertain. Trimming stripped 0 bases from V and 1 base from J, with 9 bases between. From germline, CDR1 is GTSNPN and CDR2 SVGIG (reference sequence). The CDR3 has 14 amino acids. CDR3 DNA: TGTGCCTGGAGTGTATGGCCAGGCCAAGAGACCCAGTACTTC. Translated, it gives CAWSVWPGQETQYF.

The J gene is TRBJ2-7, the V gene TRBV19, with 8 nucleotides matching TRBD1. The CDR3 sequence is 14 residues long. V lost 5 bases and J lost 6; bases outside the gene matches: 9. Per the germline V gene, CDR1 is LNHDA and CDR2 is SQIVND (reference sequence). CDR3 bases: TGTGCCAGTAGTCCCTTGGGGACAGGAGGCGAGCAGTACTTC. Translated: CASSPLGTGGEQYF.

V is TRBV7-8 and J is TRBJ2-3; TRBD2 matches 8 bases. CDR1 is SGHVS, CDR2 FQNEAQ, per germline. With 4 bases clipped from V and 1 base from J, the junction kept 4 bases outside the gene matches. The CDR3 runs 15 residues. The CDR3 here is CASSSNSGGTDTQYF. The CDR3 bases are TGTGCCAGCAGCTCTAATAGCGGGGGCACAGATACGCAGTATTTT.

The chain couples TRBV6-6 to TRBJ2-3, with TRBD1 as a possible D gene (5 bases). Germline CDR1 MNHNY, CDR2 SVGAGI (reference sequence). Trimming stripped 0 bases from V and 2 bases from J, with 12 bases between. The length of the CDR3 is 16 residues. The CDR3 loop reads CASSYSMGLNTDTQYF. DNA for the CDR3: TGTGCCAGCAGTTACTCAATGGGGCTAAACACAGATACGCAGTATTTT.

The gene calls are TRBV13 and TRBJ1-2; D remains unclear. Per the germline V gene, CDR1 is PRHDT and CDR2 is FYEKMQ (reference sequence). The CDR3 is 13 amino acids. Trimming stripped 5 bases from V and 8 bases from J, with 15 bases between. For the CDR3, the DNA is TGTGCCAGCAGCCCCCTGGGGATACGGGGCTACACCTTC. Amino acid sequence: CASSPLGIRGYTF.

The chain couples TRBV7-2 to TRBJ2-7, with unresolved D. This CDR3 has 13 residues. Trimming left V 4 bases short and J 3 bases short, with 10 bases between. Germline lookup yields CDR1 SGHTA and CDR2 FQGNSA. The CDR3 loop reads CASSSDPNYEQYF. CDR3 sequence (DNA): TGTGCCAGCAGCTCTGACCCGAACTACGAGCAGTACTTC. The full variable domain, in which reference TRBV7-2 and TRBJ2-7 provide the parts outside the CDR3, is GAGVSQSPSNKVTEKGKDVELRCDPISGHTALYWYRQSLGQGLEFLIYFQGNSAPDKSGLPSDRFSAERTGGSVSTLTIQRTQQEDSAVYLCASSSDPNYEQYFGPGTRLTVT.

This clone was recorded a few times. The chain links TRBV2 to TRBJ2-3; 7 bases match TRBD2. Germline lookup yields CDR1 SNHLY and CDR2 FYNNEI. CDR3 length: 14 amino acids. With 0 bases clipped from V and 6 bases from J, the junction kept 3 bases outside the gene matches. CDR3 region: CASSEAVGGDTQYF. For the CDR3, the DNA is TGTGCCAGCAGTGAAGCAGTGGGAGGGGATACGCAGTATTTT.

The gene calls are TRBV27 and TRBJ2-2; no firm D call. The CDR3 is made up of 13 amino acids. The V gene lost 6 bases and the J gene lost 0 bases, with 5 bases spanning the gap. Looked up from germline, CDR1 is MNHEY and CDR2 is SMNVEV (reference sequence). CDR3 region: CASSIANTGELFF. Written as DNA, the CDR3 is TGTGCCAGCAGCATCGCGAACACCGGGGAGCTGTTTTTT.